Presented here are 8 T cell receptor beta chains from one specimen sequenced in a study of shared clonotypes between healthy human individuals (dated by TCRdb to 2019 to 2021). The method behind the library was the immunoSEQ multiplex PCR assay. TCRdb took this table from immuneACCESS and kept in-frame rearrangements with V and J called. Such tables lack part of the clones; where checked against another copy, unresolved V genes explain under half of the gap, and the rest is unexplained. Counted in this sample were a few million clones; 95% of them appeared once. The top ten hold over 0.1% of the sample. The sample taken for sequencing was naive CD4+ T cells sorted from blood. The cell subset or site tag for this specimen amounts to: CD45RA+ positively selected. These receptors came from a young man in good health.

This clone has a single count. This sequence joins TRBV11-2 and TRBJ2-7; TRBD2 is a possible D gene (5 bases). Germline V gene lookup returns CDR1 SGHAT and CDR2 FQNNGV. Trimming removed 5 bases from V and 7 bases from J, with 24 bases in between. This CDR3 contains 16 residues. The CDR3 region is CASSPREIFRETEQYF. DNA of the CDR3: TGTGCCAGCAGCCCCCGGGAAATTTTTAGGGAGACGGAGCAGTACTTC.

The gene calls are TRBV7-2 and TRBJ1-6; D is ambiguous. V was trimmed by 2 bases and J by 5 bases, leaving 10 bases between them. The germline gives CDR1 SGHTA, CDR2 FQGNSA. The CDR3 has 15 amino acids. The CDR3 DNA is TGTGCCAGCAGCTTACGGGGAACGGATAATTCACCCCTCCACTTT. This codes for CASSLRGTDNSPLHF.

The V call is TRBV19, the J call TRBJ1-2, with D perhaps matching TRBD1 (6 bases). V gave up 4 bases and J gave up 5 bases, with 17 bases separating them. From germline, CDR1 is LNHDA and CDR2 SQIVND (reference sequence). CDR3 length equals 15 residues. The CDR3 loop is CASSTVGGGTYGYTF. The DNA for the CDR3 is TGTGCCAGTAGTACCGTCGGAGGGGGAACTTATGGCTACACCTTC.

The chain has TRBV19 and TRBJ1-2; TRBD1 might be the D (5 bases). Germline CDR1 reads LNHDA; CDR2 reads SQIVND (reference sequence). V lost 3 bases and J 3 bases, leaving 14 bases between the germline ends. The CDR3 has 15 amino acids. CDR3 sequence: CASSIPGTSDYGYTF. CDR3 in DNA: TGTGCCAGTAGTATCCCCGGGACCTCTGACTATGGCTACACCTTC.

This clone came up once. CDR3 DNA sequence: TGTGCCAGCAGTTCGGGACTAGTTGGCAACACCGGGGAGCTGTTTTTT. It translates to CASSSGLVGNTGELFF. The chain has TRBV27 and TRBJ2-2; 8 nucleotides match TRBD2. Trimming removed 4 bases from V and 2 bases from J; junction bases left unmatched: 6. The germline V gene encodes CDR1 MNHEY and CDR2 SMNVEV (reference sequence). The CDR3 spans 16 residues.

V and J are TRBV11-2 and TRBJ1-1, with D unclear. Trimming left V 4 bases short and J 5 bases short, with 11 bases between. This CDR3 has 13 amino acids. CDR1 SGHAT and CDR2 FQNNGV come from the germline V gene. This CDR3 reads CASSSYDGTEAFF. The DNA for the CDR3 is TGTGCCAGCAGCTCTTACGACGGAACTGAAGCTTTCTTT.

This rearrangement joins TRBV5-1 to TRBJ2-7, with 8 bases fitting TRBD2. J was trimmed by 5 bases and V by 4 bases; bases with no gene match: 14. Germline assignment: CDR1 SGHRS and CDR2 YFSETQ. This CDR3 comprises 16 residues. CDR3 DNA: TGCGCCAGCAGCCCGGGGGGGCGGGAAGGTCGGAACGAGCAGTACTTC. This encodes CASSPGGREGRNEQYF.

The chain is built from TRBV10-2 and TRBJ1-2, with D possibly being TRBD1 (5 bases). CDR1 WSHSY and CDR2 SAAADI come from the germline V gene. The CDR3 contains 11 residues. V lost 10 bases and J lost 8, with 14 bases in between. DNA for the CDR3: TGCGCCATCGCAGCGGGGGGAGGCTACACCTTC. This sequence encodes CAIAAGGGYTF.